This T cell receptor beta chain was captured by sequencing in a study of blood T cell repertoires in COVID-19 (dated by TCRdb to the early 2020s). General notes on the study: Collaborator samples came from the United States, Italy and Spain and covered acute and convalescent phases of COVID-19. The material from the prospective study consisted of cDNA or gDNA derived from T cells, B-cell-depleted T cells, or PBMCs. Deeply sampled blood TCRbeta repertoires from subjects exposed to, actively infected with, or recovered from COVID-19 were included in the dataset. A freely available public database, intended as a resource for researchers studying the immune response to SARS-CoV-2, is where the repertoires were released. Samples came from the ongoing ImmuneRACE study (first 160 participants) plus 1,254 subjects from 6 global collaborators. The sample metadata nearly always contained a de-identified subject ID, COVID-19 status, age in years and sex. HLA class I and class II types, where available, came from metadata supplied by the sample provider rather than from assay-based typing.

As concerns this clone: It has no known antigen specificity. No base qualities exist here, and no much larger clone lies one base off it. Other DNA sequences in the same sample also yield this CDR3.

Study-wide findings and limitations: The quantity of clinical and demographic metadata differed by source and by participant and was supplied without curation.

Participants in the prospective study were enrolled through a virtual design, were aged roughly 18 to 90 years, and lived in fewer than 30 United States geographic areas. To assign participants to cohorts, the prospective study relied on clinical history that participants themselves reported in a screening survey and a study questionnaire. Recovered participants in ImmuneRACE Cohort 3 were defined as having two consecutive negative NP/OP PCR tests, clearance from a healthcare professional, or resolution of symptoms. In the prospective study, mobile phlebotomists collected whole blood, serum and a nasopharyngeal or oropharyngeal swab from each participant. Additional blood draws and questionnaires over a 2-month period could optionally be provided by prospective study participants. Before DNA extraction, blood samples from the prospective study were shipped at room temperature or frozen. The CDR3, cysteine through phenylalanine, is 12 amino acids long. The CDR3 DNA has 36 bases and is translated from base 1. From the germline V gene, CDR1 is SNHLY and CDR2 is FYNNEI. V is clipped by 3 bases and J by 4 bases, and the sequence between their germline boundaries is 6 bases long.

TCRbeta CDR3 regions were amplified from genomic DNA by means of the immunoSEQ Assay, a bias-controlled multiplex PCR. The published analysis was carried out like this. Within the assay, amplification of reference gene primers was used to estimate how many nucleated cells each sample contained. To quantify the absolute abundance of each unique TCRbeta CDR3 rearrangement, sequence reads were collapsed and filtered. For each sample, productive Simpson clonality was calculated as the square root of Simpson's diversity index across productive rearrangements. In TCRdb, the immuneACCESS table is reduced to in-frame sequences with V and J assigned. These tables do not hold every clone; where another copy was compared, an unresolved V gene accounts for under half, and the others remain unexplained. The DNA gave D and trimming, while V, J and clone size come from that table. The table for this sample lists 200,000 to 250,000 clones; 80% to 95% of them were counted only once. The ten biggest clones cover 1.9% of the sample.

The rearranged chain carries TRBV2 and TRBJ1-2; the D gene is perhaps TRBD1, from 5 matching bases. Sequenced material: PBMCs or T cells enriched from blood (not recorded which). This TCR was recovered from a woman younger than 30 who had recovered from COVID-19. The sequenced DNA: TGTGCCAGCAGTGATGACAGCTATGGCTACACCTTC. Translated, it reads CASSDDSYGYTF.